This TCR beta chain was obtained from a study of blood T cell repertoires in COVID-19. Study summary: The study drew acute and convalescent COVID-19 samples from the United States, Italy and Spain. PBMCs, B-cell-depleted T cells, or T cells were the source of the cDNA or gDNA that made up the material.

The repertoire was sequenced with immunoSEQ multiplex PCR; TCRdb's copy has only in-frame clones and lacks some. The sample holds under 250,000 clones, approximately 85% seen once. This clone was observed a few times. The CDR3 runs 16 residues. V lost 5 bases, J lost 4 bases, and 7 bases stayed unmatched. CDR1 is SGHVS, CDR2 FQNEAQ, per germline. The V call is TRBV7-8, the J call TRBJ2-5; 13 nucleotides match TRBD2. The sample comprised peripheral blood. The sequence derives from a woman in her seventies with COVID-19, enrolled during active disease. CDR3 in amino acids: CASSLRTSGGSETQYF. CDR3 coding DNA: TGTGCCAGCAGCCTACGGACTAGCGGGGGCTCAGAGACCCAGTACTTC.